One and the same sample provided the 32 T cell receptor beta chains below, sequenced in a study of T-cell memory formation after mild COVID-19. TCRdb ran MiXCR on the 5' RACE reads and lists one entry per CDR3 protein. The sample lists roughly 340,000 distinct CDR3 sequences; approximately 15% were seen once. Sequencing was performed on PBMCs or a T cell subset sorted from them (not recorded which). The receptors derive from a man aged 18 to 30 who had mild COVID-19 (a few samples of this study predate the infection). Cell type and time point are not known.

The chain couples TRBV7-2 to TRBJ1-5; D uncertain. The CDR3 is 12 amino acids. The germline gives CDR1 SGHTA, CDR2 FQGNSA. Trimming stripped 5 bases from V and 11 bases from J, with 13 bases between. CDR3 DNA: TGTGCCAGCAGCGAAGGTAGCGGGTCCCAGCATTTT. Its translation is CASSEGSGSQHF.

This chain connects TRBV20-1 to TRBJ1-2, with D unclear. Germline V gene sequence: CDR1 DFQATT, CDR2 SNEGSKA (reference sequence). The CDR3 spans 13 residues. V was cut by 1 base and J by 5 bases, with 11 bases left in between. This CDR3 is CSARVTDPYGYTF. The CDR3 bases are TGCAGTGCTAGAGTAACTGACCCATATGGCTACACCTTC.

The CDR3 region has the DNA TGTGCCAGCAGCCCGGGGGGCCCAATGGCAGATACGCAGTATTTT. This codes for CASSPGGPMADTQYF. The gene calls are TRBV7-9 and TRBJ2-3; D is perhaps TRBD2 (7 bases). Trimming pared 5 bases from V and 4 bases from J, leaving 16 bases between. Per germline, CDR1 SEHNR and CDR2 FQNEAQ (reference sequence). The CDR3 runs 15 residues.

Remarks on this clonotype: One junction end does not reproduce the germline sequence, and a read error may be involved. The chain joins TRBV6-2 or TRBV6-3 to TRBJ2-7, with unresolved D. The CDR3 is made up of 12 amino acids. Germline CDR1 MNHEY, CDR2 SVGEGT. The CDR3 here is CDSSYAVGEQYF. CDR3 bases: TGTGACAGCAGTTACGCCGTAGGCGAGCAGTACTTC.

V is TRBV5-1 and J is TRBJ2-5, with D perhaps matching TRBD2 (7 bases). V was trimmed by 0 bases and J by 5 bases, leaving 20 bases between them. This CDR3 contains 17 residues. Germline CDR1 reads SGHRS; CDR2 reads YFSETQ. CDR3 DNA sequence: TGCGCCAGCAGCTTGGTTGTCCGGGGGGCGGTAACGGAGACCCAGTACTTC. This sequence encodes CASSLVVRGAVTETQYF.

In this sample, this clonotype turned up a few times. The chain's CDR3 is CAISENGRPLEQYV. The CDR3 DNA sequence: TGTGCCATCAGTGAGAATGGCAGGCCACTCGAGCAGTACGTC. The rearrangement links TRBV10-3 to TRBJ2-7; D unresolved. This CDR3 is 14 amino acids long. Trimming removed 2 bases at V and 6 bases at J, with 14 bases between. Germline V gene lookup returns CDR1 ENHRY and CDR2 SYGVKD.

V gene TRBV29-1 combines with J gene TRBJ1-4; D is ambiguous. There are 13 residues in the CDR3. The germline CDR1 and CDR2 sequences are SQVTM and ANQGSEA. Trimming shortened V by 2 bases and J by 0 bases, and 4 bases separated the two germline ends. DNA for the CDR3: TGCAGCGTTGAAATAACAACTAATGAAAAACTGTTTTTT. Protein sequence: CSVEITTNEKLFF.

This clonotype was seen a handful of times. V usage is TRBV12-3 or TRBV12-4 and J usage is TRBJ1-6; TRBD1 agrees at 7 bases. The J segment lost 7 bases and the V segment lost 5 bases, leaving 11 bases of the junction unmatched. The CDR3 totals 16 residues. Here the CDR3 DNA reads TGTGCCAGCAGTAATACAGGGGCAGGGGTCAATTCACCCCTCCACTTT. Translated: CASSNTGAGVNSPLHF.

This clonotype was detected only a few times. The junction differs from germline at one of its ends, possibly a read error. This chain uses TRBV29-1 with TRBJ2-3; D gene ambiguous. This CDR3 is 14 amino acids long. Germline V gives CDR1 SQVTM, CDR2 ANQGSEA. CDR3: CSGEGLLSTDTQYF. DNA of the CDR3: TGCAGCGGTGAAGGGCTTCTAAGCACAGATACGCAGTATTTT.

This clonotype turned up a few times. The chain joins TRBV7-2 to TRBJ1-1; possibly TRBD1 for D (6 bases). Trimming removed 5 bases at V and 7 bases at J, with 17 bases between. Looked up from germline, CDR1 is SGHTA and CDR2 is FQGNSA. The CDR3 runs to 14 residues. The CDR3 region is CASSPTRQDIEAFF. In nucleotides, the CDR3 is TGTGCCAGCAGCCCGACCCGACAGGATATTGAAGCTTTCTTT.

This clonotype has only a few counts. This chain connects TRBV4-2 to TRBJ1-2; a possible D gene is TRBD1 (5 bases). This CDR3 is 15 amino acids long. V was pared by 3 bases and J by 3 bases, with 14 bases between. The germline CDR1 and CDR2 sequences are LGHNA and YNFKEQ. CDR3 region: CASSQESTEYYGYTF. CDR3 coding DNA: TGTGCCAGCAGCCAGGAATCGACAGAGTACTATGGCTACACCTTC.

The V gene is TRBV24-1, the J gene TRBJ2-1; D unresolved. The V end lost 5 bases, the J end lost 5 bases, and 18 bases lay between the germline ends. Per germline, CDR1 KGHDR and CDR2 SFDVKD. This CDR3 region has 16 residues. The chain's CDR3 is CATSAPDSIHHNEQFF. CDR3 sequence (DNA): TGTGCCACCAGTGCCCCGGATTCAATTCACCACAATGAGCAGTTCTTC.

This clonotype has just a few counts. As DNA, the CDR3 is TGTGCCAGCAGCTCCCGGGGGCGGGCAGCCACAGATACGCAGTATTTT. Translation: CASSSRGRAATDTQYF. The V and J genes are TRBV7-6 and TRBJ2-3; D might be TRBD1 or TRBD2, each matching 6 bases. The CDR3 runs 16 residues. Germline V gene sequence: CDR1 SGHVS, CDR2 FNYEAQ. V was clipped by 4 bases and J by 2 bases, with 16 bases between them.

This clonotype was counted at least ten times. This chain uses TRBV4-3 with TRBJ2-2; D is perhaps TRBD1 or TRBD2 (6 bases each). The length of the CDR3 is 15 residues. CDR1 and CDR2 (germline): LGHNA, YSLEER. V was trimmed by 6 bases and J by 8 bases, leaving 19 bases between them. The CDR3 is CASRGEAVGTGELFF. The CDR3, as DNA: TGCGCCAGCAGGGGGGAGGCTGTGGGGACAGGGGAGCTGTTTTTT.

The genes are TRBV7-6 and TRBJ1-1; TRBD1 matches 7 bases. This CDR3 region has 14 residues. V shed 6 bases and J 3 bases; nucleotides not matched to a gene: 7. The V gene's germline CDR1 is SGHVS and CDR2 FNYEAQ. CDR3 amino acids: CASSGQAADTEAFF. The CDR3 DNA is TGTGCCAGCAGTGGACAGGCCGCAGACACTGAAGCTTTCTTT.

This rearrangement joins TRBV6-5 to TRBJ1-1, with D perhaps matching TRBD1 (6 bases). Per the germline V gene, CDR1 is MNHEY and CDR2 is SVGAGI. The CDR3 extends over 15 amino acids. Trimming removed 2 bases from V and 3 bases from J, with 13 bases in between. CDR3 loop: CASSYQGGTDTEAFF. Written as DNA, the CDR3 is TGTGCCAGCAGTTACCAAGGGGGGACCGACACTGAAGCTTTCTTT.

This clonotype has a handful of counts. This chain links TRBV5-5 with TRBJ2-7; no clear D. Germline CDR1 SGHKS, CDR2 YYEKEE (reference sequence). V was trimmed by 4 bases and J by 0 bases, leaving 8 bases between them. The CDR3 has 13 amino acids. This chain's CDR3 is CASSIGISYEQYV. The CDR3 nucleotides read TGTGCCAGCAGCATAGGGATCTCCTACGAGCAGTACGTC.

J is TRBJ2-2 and V is TRBV4-2; 7 bases align to TRBD1. CDR3 size: 20 residues. V lost 0 bases to trimming and J lost 2 bases; unmatched junction nucleotides: 15. Germline-derived CDR1 and CDR2 are LGHNA and YNFKEQ. CDR3 sequence: CASSQDRAGTAIGNTGELFF. The CDR3 region has the DNA TGTGCCAGCAGCCAAGATAGAGCCGGGACAGCCATCGGAAACACCGGGGAGCTGTTTTTT.

This clonotype was seen more than once but under ten times. This CDR3 reads CASSRVRGQETQYF. In DNA form, the CDR3 reads TGCGCCAGCAGCCGGGTCCGGGGACAAGAGACCCAGTACTTC. The rearrangement uses TRBV4-1 and TRBJ2-5; weak D call: TRBD2 (5 bases). V lost 4 bases and J 2 bases, leaving 11 bases between the germline ends. Germline V gene sequence: CDR1 MGHRA, CDR2 YSYEKL. The CDR3 has 14 amino acids.

This clonotype was detected a few times. The chain employs TRBV7-2 and TRBJ1-2; D uncertain. There are 14 residues in the CDR3. The V and J ends lost 1 base and 5 bases respectively, with 11 bases between them. CDR1 and CDR2 from the germline V gene are SGHTA and FQGNSA. CDR3 sequence (DNA): TGTGCCAGCAGCTTAGGGTCAACTAGATATGGCTACACCTTC. It codes for CASSLGSTRYGYTF.

There are a few counts of this clonotype. The chain joins TRBV20-1 to TRBJ2-1; 7 bases map to TRBD2. The CDR3 has 14 residues. The V segment lost 2 bases and the J segment 7 bases; nucleotides outside the gene matches: 8. CDR1 DFQATT and CDR2 SNEGSKA come from the germline V gene (reference sequence). The CDR3 sequence: CSARLAGVRNEQFF. CDR3 coding DNA: TGCAGTGCTAGATTGGCGGGGGTTAGGAATGAGCAGTTCTTC.

The J gene is TRBJ2-7, the V gene TRBV5-1; 11 nucleotides agree with TRBD2. The ends lost 3 bases at V and 3 bases at J; junction bases unmatched: 2. CDR3 size: 14 residues. CDR1 is SGHRS, CDR2 YFSETQ, per germline. The CDR3, as DNA: TGCGCCAGCAGCTCGGGACTAGCGGACTACGAGCAGTACTTC. As protein: CASSSGLADYEQYF.

This clonotype was detected ten times or more. The chain is built from TRBV20-1 and TRBJ1-5; 7 positions agree with TRBD1. CDR3 size: 13 residues. The V segment lost 3 bases and the J segment 5 bases; nucleotides outside the gene matches: 4. Per the germline V gene, CDR1 is DFQATT and CDR2 is SNEGSKA (reference sequence). The CDR3 here is CSASDREDQPQHF. The DNA for the CDR3 is TGCAGTGCTAGCGACAGGGAGGATCAGCCCCAGCATTTT.

In its sample, this clonotype was seen a few times. The rearrangement joins TRBV4-1 to TRBJ1-2, with a tentative D call TRBD1 (5 bases). CDR1 and CDR2 (germline): MGHRA, YSYEKL. The CDR3 length is 15 residues. V gave up 1 base and J gave up 5 bases, with 14 bases separating them. DNA for the CDR3: TGCGCCAGCAGCCAAGGCCGGGGGGGAGGTTATGGCTACACCTTC. Protein: CASSQGRGGGYGYTF.

This clonotype was picked up a small number of times. J is TRBJ2-3 and V is TRBV7-2; D is possibly TRBD2 (5 bases). Germline CDR1 is SGHTA and CDR2 is FQGNSA. The CDR3 covers 14 residues. Trimming stripped 4 bases from V and 4 bases from J, with 12 bases between. For the CDR3, the DNA is TGTGCCAGCAGCTGGGGAGCGGCGGCAGATACGCAGTATTTT. This sequence encodes CASSWGAAADTQYF.

The chain couples TRBV2 to TRBJ1-5; D unresolved. The germline CDR1 and CDR2 sequences are SNHLY and FYNNEI. This CDR3 contains 16 residues. V gave up 2 bases and J gave up 2 bases, with 13 bases separating them. CDR3 sequence (DNA): TGTGCCAGCAGTGAATGGCGAACATTACGCAATCAGCCCCAGCATTTT. Translated, it gives CASSEWRTLRNQPQHF. Together with reference TRBV2 and TRBJ1-5, the CDR3 gives the full variable domain: EPEVTQTPSHQVTQMGQEVILRCVPISNHLYFYWYRQILGQKVEFLVSFYNNEISEKSEIFDDQFSVERPDGSNFTLKIRSTKLEDSAMYFCASSEWRTLRNQPQHFGDGTRLSIL.

This clonotype was found many times. The chain carries TRBV6-2 or TRBV6-3 and TRBJ2-2, with a tentative D call TRBD2 (6 bases). Trimming removed 2 bases from V and 0 bases from J, with 19 bases in between. The germline CDR1 and CDR2 sequences are MNHEY and SVGEGT. This CDR3 contains 19 residues. As DNA, the CDR3 is TGTGCCAGCAGTTACCGCCGACTAGTCCCCATTACGAACACCGGGGAGCTGTTTTTT. Amino acids: CASSYRRLVPITNTGELFF.

The V and J genes are TRBV2 and TRBJ2-3; D is unresolved. Trimming pared 2 bases from V and 6 bases from J, leaving 9 bases between. The CDR3 consists of 13 residues. Germline V gene lookup returns CDR1 SNHLY and CDR2 FYNNEI. CDR3 sequence: CASSEWEPDTQYF. The DNA of the CDR3 is TGTGCCAGCAGTGAATGGGAACCTGATACGCAGTATTTT.

Many counts were recorded for this clonotype. This chain links TRBV6-5 with TRBJ1-5; 7 nucleotides align to TRBD1. J lost 7 bases, V lost 6 bases, and 9 bases had no gene match. The CDR3 has 14 amino acids. Germline CDR1 MNHEY, CDR2 SVGAGI. The CDR3 nucleotides are TGTGCCAGCAGCTCGACAGGGAACGAACAGCCCCAGCATTTT. Its translation: CASSSTGNEQPQHF.

This clonotype was counted only a few times. The chain joins TRBV6-5 to TRBJ1-1; D is possibly TRBD1 (5 bases). Germline CDR1 reads MNHEY; CDR2 reads SVGAGI. The length of the CDR3 is 14 residues. V was clipped by 5 bases and J by 1 base, with 11 bases between them. CDR3 sequence (DNA): TGTGCCAGCAGTACCCAGACAGAGAACACTGAAGCTTTCTTT. Amino acids: CASSTQTENTEAFF.

V is TRBV4-3 and J is TRBJ1-2; 11 nucleotides match TRBD1. V shed 2 bases and J 6 bases; nucleotides not matched to a gene: 11. The CDR3 has 17 residues. Germline V gene data show CDR1 as LGHNA and CDR2 as YSLEER. The CDR3 here is CASSQHTGTGGPNGYTF. DNA for the CDR3: TGCGCCAGCAGCCAACATACCGGGACAGGGGGTCCGAATGGCTACACCTTC.

The sample holds a few counts of this clonotype. This chain connects TRBV20-1 to TRBJ2-7; 8 nucleotides agree with TRBD2. CDR3 length: 15 amino acids. With V trimmed by 3 bases and J by 1 base, 8 bases remained unmatched. Germline lookup yields CDR1 DFQATT and CDR2 SNEGSKA (reference sequence). The chain's CDR3 is CSASVGGGRSYEQYF. As DNA, the CDR3 is TGCAGTGCTAGCGTCGGGGGGGGCCGGTCCTACGAGCAGTACTTC.